The rows below give T cell receptor beta chains drawn from one sample of a study of cytomegalovirus exposure and HLA in healthy donors. Sequencing used immunoSEQ multiplex PCR; TCRdb keeps in-frame clones, though not all of them. The table shows 350,000 or so clones, with roughly 90% occurring only once. Sequencing used PBMCs. These TCRs come from a woman under 30 in good health and CMV-seronegative. CDR3s include the opening cysteine and the closing phenylalanine or tryptophan. D genes are given only for firm matches. Not all rows give a size; the values are once, few, many and, for expanded clones, a class.

CDR3nt | CDR3aa | v_gene | abundance | d_gene | j_gene
TGTGCCAGCGCTAGCTTCCCGGCGGGCGAGCAGTACTTC | CASASFPAGEQYF | TRBV2 | few | NA | TRBJ2-7
TGTGCCAGCAGCCCGCTCACAGGGATTCCGGTCGATGGCTACACCTTC | CASSPLTGIPVDGYTF | TRBV9 | NA | NA | TRBJ1-2
TGTGCCAGCTCACCCGGGACAGGGGGCGATTACGAGCAGTACTTC | CASSPGTGGDYEQYF | TRBV18 | NA | TRBD1 | TRBJ2-7
TGCAGCGTCCGGAGTCCTGGGGCCAACGTCCTGACTTTC | CSVRSPGANVLTF | TRBV29-1 | NA | NA | TRBJ2-6
TGTGCCAGCAGTGCGGAGGGAACCTCAGATACGCAGTATTTT | CASSAEGTSDTQYF | TRBV2 | NA | NA | TRBJ2-3
TGTGCCAGCAGTCGGACAGGATACGAGCAGTACTTC | CASSRTGYEQYF | TRBV11-1 | NA | TRBD1 | TRBJ2-7
TGTGCCAGCAGCCCGCGGCAGGGGTACGAGCAGTACTTC | CASSPRQGYEQYF | TRBV21-1 | NA | NA | TRBJ2-7
TGTGCCAGCAGTGTTAGCGGGGCCGAGACCCAGTACTTC | CASSVSGAETQYF | TRBV25-1 | NA | TRBD2 | TRBJ2-5
TGTGCCAGCAGCTTCCAGGGTGGCAAAAACATTCAGTACTTC | CASSFQGGKNIQYF | TRBV5-4 | NA | NA | TRBJ2-4
TGTGCCAGCAGTTTCGTCGGGAGTTATTCAGATACGCAGTATTTT | CASSFVGSYSDTQYF | TRBV27 | NA | NA | TRBJ2-3
TGTGCCAGTAGTATGCAACAGGGGGGGTATGGCTACACCTTC | CASSMQQGGYGYTF | TRBV19 | NA | TRBD1 | TRBJ1-2
TGTGCCTGGAGCCCCGGGACAGGGACACCCCTTAACTATGGCTACACCTTC | CAWSPGTGTPLNYGYTF | TRBV30 | NA | TRBD1 | TRBJ1-2
TGTGCCAGCAGTTACGGTGGGGGGTTACGCACTGAAGCTTTCTTT | CASSYGGGLRTEAFF | TRBV6-5 | NA | NA | TRBJ1-1
TGTGCCAGCAGCTTAGCGCGGAGAGAGAACTATGGCTACACCTTC | CASSLARRENYGYTF | TRBV7-9 | NA | NA | TRBJ1-2
TGTGCCAGCAGCAAGAGAGCTGGCTATGGCTACACCTTC | CASSKRAGYGYTF | TRBV7-2 | NA | NA | TRBJ1-2